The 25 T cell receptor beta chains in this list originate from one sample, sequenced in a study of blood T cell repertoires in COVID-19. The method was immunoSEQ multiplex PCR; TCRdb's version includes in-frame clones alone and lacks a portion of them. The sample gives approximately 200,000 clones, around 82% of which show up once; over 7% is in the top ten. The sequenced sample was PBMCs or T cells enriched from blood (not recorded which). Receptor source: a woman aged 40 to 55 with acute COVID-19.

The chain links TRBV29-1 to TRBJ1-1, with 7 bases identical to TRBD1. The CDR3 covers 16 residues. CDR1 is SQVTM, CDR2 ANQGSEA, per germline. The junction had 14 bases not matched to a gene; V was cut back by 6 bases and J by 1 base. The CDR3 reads CSVKLGGTTSNTEAFF. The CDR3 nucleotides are TGCAGCGTCAAGCTAGGGGGCACAACCTCGAACACTGAAGCTTTCTTT.

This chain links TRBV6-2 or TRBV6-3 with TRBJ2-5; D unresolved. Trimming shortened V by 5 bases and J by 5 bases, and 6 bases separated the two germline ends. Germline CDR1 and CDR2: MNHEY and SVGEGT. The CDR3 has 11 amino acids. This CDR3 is CASSGAETQYF. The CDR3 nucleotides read TGTGCCAGCAGTGGAGCGGAGACCCAGTACTTC.

This CDR3 is CASSVDESSSGFTDTQYF. The CDR3 nucleotides read TGTGCCAGCAGCGTAGATGAATCGTCTAGCGGTTTCACAGATACGCAGTATTTT. The rearrangement joins TRBV9 to TRBJ2-3; 7 nucleotides agree with TRBD2. The germline CDR1 and CDR2 sequences are SGDLS and YYNGEE. J gave up 2 bases and V 0 bases, and 12 bases lay outside the gene matches. This CDR3 is built from 18 residues.

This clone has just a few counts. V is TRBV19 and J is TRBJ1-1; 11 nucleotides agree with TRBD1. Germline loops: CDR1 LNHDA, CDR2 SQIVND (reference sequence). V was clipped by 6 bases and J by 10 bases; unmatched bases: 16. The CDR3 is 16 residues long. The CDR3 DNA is TGTGCCAGTAGCACCGGACAGGGGGCGGGGACGAAGACAGCTTTCTTT. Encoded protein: CASSTGQGAGTKTAFF.

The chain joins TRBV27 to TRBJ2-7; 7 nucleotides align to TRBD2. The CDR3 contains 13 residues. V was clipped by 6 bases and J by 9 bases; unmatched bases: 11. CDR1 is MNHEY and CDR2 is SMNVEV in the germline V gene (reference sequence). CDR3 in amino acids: CASSRKPGGGQYF. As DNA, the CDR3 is TGTGCCAGCAGCCGAAAGCCCGGCGGGGGGCAGTACTTC.

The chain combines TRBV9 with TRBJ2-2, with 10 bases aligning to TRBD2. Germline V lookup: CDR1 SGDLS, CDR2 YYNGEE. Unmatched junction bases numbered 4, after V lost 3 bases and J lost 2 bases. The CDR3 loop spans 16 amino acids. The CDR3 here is CASSAGLAANTGELFF. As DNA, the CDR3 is TGTGCCAGCAGCGCAGGACTAGCGGCAAACACCGGGGAGCTGTTTTTT.

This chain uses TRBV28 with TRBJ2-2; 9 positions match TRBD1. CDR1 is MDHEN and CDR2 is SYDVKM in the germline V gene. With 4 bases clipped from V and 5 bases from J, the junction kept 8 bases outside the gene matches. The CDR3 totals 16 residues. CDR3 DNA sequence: TGTGCCAGCAGTTCGTACAGGGGGCGCGGGACCGGGGAGCTGTTTTTT. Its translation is CASSSYRGRGTGELFF.

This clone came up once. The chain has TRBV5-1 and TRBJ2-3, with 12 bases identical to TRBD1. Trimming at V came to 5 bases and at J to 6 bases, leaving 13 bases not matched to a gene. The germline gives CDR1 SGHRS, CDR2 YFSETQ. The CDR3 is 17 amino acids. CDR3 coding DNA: TGCGCCAGCAGGCCTAATACCGGGACAGGGGGCGGGGATACGCAGTATTTT. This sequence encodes CASRPNTGTGGGDTQYF.

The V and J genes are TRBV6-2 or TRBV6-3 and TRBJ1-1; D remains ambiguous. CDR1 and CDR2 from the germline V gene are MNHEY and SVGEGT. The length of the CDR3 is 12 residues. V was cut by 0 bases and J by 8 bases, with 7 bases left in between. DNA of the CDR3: TGTGCCAGCAGTTACTCCCCCGTGGAAGCTTTCTTT. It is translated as CASSYSPVEAFF.

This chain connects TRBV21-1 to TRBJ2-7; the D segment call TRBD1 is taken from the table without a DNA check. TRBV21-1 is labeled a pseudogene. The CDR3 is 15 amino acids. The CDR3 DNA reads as TGTGCCAGCAGCCCCGCGTTACAGGGGGTTTACGAGCAGTACTTC. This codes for CASSPALQGVYEQYF.

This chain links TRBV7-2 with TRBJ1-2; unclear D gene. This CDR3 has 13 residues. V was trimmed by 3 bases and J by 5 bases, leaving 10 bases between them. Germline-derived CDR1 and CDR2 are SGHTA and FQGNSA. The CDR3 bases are TGTGCCAGCAGCTTGGAACAGTTATATGGCTACACCTTC. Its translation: CASSLEQLYGYTF.

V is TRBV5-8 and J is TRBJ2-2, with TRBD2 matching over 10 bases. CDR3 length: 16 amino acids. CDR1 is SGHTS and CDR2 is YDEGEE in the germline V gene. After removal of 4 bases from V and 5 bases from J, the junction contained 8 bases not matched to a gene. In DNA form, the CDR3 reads TGTGCCAGCAGCCCGAATGGACTAGCGGAGACCGGGGAGCTGTTTTTT. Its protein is CASSPNGLAETGELFF.

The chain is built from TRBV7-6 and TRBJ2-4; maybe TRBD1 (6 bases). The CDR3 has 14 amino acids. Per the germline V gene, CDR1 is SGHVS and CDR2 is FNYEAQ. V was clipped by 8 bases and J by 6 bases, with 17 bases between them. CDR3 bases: TGTGCCAGCGGATCGATAAGGGACACAAACATTCAGTACTTC. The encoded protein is CASGSIRDTNIQYF.

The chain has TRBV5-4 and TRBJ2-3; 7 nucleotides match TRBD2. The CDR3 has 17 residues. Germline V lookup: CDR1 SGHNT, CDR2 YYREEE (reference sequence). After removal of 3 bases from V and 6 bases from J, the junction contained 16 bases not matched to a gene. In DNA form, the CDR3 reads TGTGCCAGCAGCTCAGCCTTTGGGGGGGGAACCCGGGATACGCAGTATTTT. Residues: CASSSAFGGGTRDTQYF.

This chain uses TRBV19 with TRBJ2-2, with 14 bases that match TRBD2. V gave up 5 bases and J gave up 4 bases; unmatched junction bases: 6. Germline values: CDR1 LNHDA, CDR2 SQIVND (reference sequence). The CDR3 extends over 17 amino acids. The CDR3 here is CASSQTSGRVSTGELFF. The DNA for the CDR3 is TGTGCCAGTAGTCAGACTAGCGGGAGGGTGAGCACCGGGGAGCTGTTTTTT.

Here the CDR3 reads CAWSLGGGPTNQPQHF. CDR3 coding DNA: TGTGCCTGGAGCCTAGGAGGGGGCCCTACCAATCAGCCCCAGCATTTT. The chain has TRBV30 and TRBJ1-5; 7 bases agree with TRBD1. Germline V gene data show CDR1 as GTSNPN and CDR2 as SVGIG (reference sequence). J lost 3 bases, V lost 3 bases, and 11 bases had no gene match. The CDR3 runs to 16 residues.

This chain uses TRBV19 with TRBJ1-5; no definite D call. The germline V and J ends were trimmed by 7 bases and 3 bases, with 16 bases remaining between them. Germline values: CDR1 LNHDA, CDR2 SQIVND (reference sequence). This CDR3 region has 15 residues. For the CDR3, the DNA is TGTGCCAGTATCCTGACTCATTCGTACAATCAGCCCCAGCATTTT. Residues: CASILTHSYNQPQHF.

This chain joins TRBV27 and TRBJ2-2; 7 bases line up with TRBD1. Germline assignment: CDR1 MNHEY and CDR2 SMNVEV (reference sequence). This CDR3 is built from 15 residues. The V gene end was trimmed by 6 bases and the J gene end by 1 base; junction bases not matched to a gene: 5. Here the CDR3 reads CASRGRDRNTGELFF. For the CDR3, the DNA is TGTGCCAGCAGGGGTCGGGACAGGAACACCGGGGAGCTGTTTTTT.

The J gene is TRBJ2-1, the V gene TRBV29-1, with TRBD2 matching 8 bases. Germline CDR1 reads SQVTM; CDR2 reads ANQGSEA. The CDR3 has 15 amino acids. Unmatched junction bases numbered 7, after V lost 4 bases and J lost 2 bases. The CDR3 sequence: CSVAVDGGAYNEQFF. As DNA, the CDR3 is TGCAGCGTTGCGGTCGACGGGGGGGCCTACAATGAGCAGTTCTTC.

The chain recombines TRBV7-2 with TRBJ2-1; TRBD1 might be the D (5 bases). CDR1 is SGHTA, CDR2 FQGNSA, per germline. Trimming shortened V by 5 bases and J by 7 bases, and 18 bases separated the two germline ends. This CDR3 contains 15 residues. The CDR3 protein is CASSRNSRAGNEQFF. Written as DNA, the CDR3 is TGTGCCAGCAGCCGCAATTCCCGGGCAGGGAATGAGCAGTTCTTC.

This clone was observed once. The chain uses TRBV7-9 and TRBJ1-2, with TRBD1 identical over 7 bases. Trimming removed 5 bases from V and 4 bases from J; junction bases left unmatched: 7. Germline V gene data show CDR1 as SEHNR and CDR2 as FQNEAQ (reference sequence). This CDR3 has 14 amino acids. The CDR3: CASSPEGARYGYTF. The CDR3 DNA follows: TGTGCCAGCAGCCCGGAGGGGGCGCGCTATGGCTACACCTTC.

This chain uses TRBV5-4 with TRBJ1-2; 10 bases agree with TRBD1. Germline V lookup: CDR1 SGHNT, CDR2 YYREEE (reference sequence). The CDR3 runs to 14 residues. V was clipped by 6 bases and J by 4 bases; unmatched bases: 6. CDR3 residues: CASTPTGGGYGYTF. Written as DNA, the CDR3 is TGTGCCAGCACACCGACAGGGGGCGGCTATGGCTACACCTTC.

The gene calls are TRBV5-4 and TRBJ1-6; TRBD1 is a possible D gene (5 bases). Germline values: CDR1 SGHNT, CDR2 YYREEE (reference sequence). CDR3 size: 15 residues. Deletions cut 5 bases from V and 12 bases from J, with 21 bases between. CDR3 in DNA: TGTGCCAGCAGTTTCCTCGGGGGTCCGAGATTACCCCTCCACTTT. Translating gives CASSFLGGPRLPLHF.

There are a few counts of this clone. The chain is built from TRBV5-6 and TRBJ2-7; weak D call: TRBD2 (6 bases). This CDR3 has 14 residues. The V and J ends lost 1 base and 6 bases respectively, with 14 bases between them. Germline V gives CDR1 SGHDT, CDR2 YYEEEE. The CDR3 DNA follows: TGTGCCAGCAGCTTGCCGCCAAGGGGAGGCGAGCAGTACTTC. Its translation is CASSLPPRGGEQYF.

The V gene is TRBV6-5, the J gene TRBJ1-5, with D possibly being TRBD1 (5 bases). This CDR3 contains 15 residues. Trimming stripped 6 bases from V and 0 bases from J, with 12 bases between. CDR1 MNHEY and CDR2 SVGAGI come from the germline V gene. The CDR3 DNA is TGTGCCAGCAGAGACAGCCCTTATAGCAATCAGCCCCAGCATTTT. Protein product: CASRDSPYSNQPQHF.